This T cell receptor beta chain originates from a study of graft-versus-host responses after intestinal transplantation (dated by TCRdb to the early 2020s). Describing the broader study: Multivisceral, liver-intestinal, or isolated intestinal transplants were received by the recipients. Every recipient was given anti-thymocyte globulin induction, followed by 3 to 4 years of maintenance tacrolimus and steroids. Graft-versus-host and host-versus-graft alloreactive T cell clones were tracked in the graft, circulation and bone marrow after intestinal transplantation using bulk TCR-beta CDR3 sequencing. To identify alloreactive clones, pre-transplant mixed lymphocyte reaction products were sequenced and compared with unstimulated pre-transplant donor and recipient T cells. A cohort of 20 to 25 intestinal transplant recipients, including one retransplant, was enrolled, and 3 patients lacking pretransplant specimens were excluded. Donor T cell macrochimerism was defined as a peak of at least 4% donor T cells among recipient peripheral blood mononuclear cells. Rather than being sequenced by the commercial service, samples from a few later patients were sequenced in-house on an Illumina MiSeq and processed with MiXCR. Beyond this particular receptor, the publication reports: Patients with donor T cell macrochimerism had high GvH to HvG T cell clonal ratios in their allografts. Conclusions were limited by the relatively low number and heterogeneity of intestinal transplant patients. Early after transplant, declines in HvG clones were associated with peak levels of circulating GvH clones. GvH clones were detected in recipient bone marrow, and some of these GvH clones were observed earlier in ileal mucosa or blood, consistent with an intestinal mucosal origin.

CDR3 length: 16 amino acids, cysteine to phenylalanine. Of all the DNA, just the CDR3 is kept, 48 bases in frame from base 1. The germline V gene gives CDR1 as SGDLS and CDR2 as YYNGEE. Here V drops 0 bases and J drops 7 bases, and the junction holds 8 bases not matched to any gene. The library was produced with the immunoSEQ multiplex PCR assay. In most patients, genomic DNA was isolated using the Qiagen DNeasy Blood and Tissue Kit and sent frozen to Adaptive Biotechnologies for TCR sequencing. Adaptive Biotechnologies carried out high-throughput TCR-beta CDR3 sequencing of genomic DNA for most patients. Concerning the study's data processing: TCR sequencing data for over 15 patients were retrieved from Adaptive's ImmunoSEQ software; three other patients were processed with MiXCR and VDJtools. To correct CD4 versus CD8 sorting errors, any sequence found in both subsets at a frequency ratio below 5:1 was removed. CDR3 nucleotide sequences shared between donor and recipient were removed because the origin of such sequences could not be assigned. Alloreactive clones required at least 2-fold expansion over unstimulated cells and minimum CFSE-low frequency of 0.002% (template counts) or 0.001% (read counts). Clones detected in sequenced pre-transplant spleen, lymph node, or MLR CFSE-low populations of the donor or recipient were defined as mappable. Cumulative frequency of alloreactive clones was calculated as a percentage of all sequences weighted by copy number. This immuneACCESS table, as held by TCRdb, lists in-frame sequences with V and J called but not all clones. Of the missing ones, under half trace to an unresolved V gene in checked studies; the others have no known cause. V and J calls and clone size are copied from that table; D and trimming were computed from the DNA. The sample table records about 70,000 clones; about nine tenths of these occur just once. Clones ranked in the top ten supply roughly 1.3% of the sample.

The time point tag for this specimen amounts to: cells obtained before transplantation from donor or recipient. CD3+CD4+ and CD3+CD8+ populations were FACS-sorted from unstimulated pre-transplant donor and recipient cells taken from spleen or lymph nodes. Concerning this clone itself: Its antigen is currently not known. No base quality values were provided; no much bigger clone lies one nucleotide off.

The clonotype originates from a human donor who received an intestinal transplant. This specimen was unstimulated CD8+ T cells sorted from spleen or lymph node cells, taken before intestinal transplant. The V and J segments used are TRBV9 and TRBJ1-2, with 11 junctional bases fitting TRBD1. The nucleotide sequence reads TGTGCCAGCAGCGTAGCTCTCGGACAGGGGGCGTTTGGCTACACCTTC. It translates to CASSVALGQGAFGYTF.